A single TCR beta chain is shown here with its context. Which antigen it targets is not known. Nothing much larger sits one base from this clone, and base qualities are not available. This sample is part of a study of patients and donors after allogeneic stem cell transplantation (dated by TCRdb to about 2020). As encoded in the germline V gene, CDR1 is MNHEY while CDR2 is SVGAGI. V is clipped by 0 bases and J by 2 bases, and the sequence between their germline boundaries is 11 bases long. Including the terminal cysteine and phenylalanine, the CDR3 comprises 15 residues. Solely the CDR3 DNA is kept, with 45 bases framed from the first base. To prepare the library, RT-PCR was applied. Sequenced on a NextSeq 550. TCRdb trimmed public reads at Q25 via fastp, called clones via MiXCR and kept in-frame beta chains. Each CDR3 protein gets just one entry, which takes the most common genes and DNA from the rows behind it. This sample is represented by 150,000 to 200,000 distinct CDR3 sequences; over 25% of them were singletons. The ten most abundant clones make up around 3.2% of the sample.

The rearrangement combines TRBV6-5 with TRBJ2-7; the D gene assignment is ambiguous. The TCR sequence derives from a human donor who was either an allogeneic HSCT recipient or a stem cell or donor lymphocyte infusion donor (not recorded which). It is not recorded whose cells these are; they may come from a transplant donor. Sequencing was done on a sample of blood, either unsorted or a sorted T cell fraction (not recorded which). The base sequence is TGTGCCAGCAGTTACTCGTTTTCTCCAGCCTACGAGCAGTACTTC. It translates to CASSYSFSPAYEQYF.